The clone carrying this T cell receptor beta chain was detected only a few times. TCRdb passed the RT-PCR reads through MiXCR, listing each CDR3 protein once. Here the sample spans hundreds of thousands of distinct CDR3 sequences, roughly 10% being singletons. These data come from a study of response to subunit inactivated influenza vaccine. Germline-derived CDR1 and CDR2 are SNHLY and FYNNEI. The trim removed 6 bases at V and 6 bases at J, leaving 7 bases unmatched. This CDR3 spans 13 amino acids. The gene calls are TRBV2 and TRBJ2-7; 8 positions agree with TRBD1. This sample comprised PBMCs from blood, obtained on the day of vaccination. The TCR was taken from a man aged 50 to 59 who received an inactivated influenza vaccine. CDR3 amino acids: CASRSAGGGEQYF. CDR3 DNA: TGTGCCAGCAGGAGCGCAGGGGGCGGCGAGCAGTACTTC.